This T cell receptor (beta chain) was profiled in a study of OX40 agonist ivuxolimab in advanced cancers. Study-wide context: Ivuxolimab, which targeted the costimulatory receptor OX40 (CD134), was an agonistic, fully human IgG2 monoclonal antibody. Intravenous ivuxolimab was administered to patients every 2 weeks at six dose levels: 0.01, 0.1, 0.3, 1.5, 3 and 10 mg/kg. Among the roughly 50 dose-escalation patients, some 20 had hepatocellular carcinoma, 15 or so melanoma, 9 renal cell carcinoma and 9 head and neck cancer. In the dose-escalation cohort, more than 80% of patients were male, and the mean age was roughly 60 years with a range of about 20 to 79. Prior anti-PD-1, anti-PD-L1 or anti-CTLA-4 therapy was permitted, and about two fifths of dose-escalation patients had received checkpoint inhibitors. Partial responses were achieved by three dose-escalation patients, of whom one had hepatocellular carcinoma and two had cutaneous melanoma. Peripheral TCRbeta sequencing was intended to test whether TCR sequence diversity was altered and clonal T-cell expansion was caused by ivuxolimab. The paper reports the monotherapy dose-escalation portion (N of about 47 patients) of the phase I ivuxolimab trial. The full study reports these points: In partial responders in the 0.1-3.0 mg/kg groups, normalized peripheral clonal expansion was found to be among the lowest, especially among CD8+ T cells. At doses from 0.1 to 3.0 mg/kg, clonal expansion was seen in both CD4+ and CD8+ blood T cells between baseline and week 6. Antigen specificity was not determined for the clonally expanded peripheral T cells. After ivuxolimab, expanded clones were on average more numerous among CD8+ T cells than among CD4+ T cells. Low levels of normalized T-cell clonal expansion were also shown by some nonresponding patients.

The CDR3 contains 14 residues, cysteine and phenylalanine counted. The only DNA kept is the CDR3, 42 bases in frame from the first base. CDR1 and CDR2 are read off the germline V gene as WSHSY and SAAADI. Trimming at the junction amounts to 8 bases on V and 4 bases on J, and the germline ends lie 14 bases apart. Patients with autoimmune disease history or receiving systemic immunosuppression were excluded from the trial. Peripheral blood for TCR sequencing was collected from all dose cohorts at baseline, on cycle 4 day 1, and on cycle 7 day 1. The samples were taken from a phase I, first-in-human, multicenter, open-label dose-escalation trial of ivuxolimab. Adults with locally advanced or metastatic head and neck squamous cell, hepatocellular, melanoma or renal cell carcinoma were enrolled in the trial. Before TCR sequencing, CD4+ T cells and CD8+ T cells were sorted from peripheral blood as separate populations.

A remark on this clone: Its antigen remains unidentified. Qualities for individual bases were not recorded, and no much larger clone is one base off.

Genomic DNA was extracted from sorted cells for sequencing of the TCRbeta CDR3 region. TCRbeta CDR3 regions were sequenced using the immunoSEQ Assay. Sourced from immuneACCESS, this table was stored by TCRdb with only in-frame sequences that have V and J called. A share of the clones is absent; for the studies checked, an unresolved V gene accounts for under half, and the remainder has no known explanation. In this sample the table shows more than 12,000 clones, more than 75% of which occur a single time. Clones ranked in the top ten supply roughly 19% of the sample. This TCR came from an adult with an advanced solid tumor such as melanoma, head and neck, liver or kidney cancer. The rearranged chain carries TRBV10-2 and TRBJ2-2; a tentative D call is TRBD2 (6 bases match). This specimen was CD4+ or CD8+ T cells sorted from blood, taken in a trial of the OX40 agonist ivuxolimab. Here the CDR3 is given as CASSSGLATGELFF. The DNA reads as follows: TGCGCCAGCTCCTCGGGACTCGCCACCGGGGAGCTGTTTTTT.